The next 17 T cell receptor beta chains were all read from a single sample in a study of T cells in Graves' hyperthyroidism and ophthalmopathy. From RNA transcripts, TCR beta CDR3 regions were amplified. Using the HTBI primer set, a first-round RT-PCR was run on the TCR CDR3. TCRdb called the multiplex PCR reads again in MiXCR, with one record for every CDR3 protein. The table lists hundreds of thousands of distinct CDR3 sequences, about 20% of them singletons. The sample taken for sequencing was blood. The receptors here all came from a young man with Graves' ophthalmopathy.

The chain carries TRBV7-9 and TRBJ2-5; no reliable D call. Germline-derived CDR1 and CDR2 are SEHNR and FQNEAQ (reference sequence). Trimming removed 3 bases from V and 5 bases from J, with 16 bases in between. This CDR3 has 15 residues. As DNA, the CDR3 is TGTGCCAGCAGCTTGATTTTGGCAAAAGGGGAGACCCAGTACTTC. Its translation: CASSLILAKGETQYF.

V usage is TRBV27 and J usage is TRBJ1-5; D gene uncertain. The CDR3 contains 13 residues. V lost 2 bases and J lost 5, with 7 bases in between. Germline lookup yields CDR1 MNHEY and CDR2 SMNVEV (reference sequence). CDR3 in DNA: TGTGCCAGCAGTTTAAATGTTCATCAGCCCCAGCATTTT. Its protein product is CASSLNVHQPQHF.

Notes on this clonotype: An end of the junction differs from the germline gene, which may be a read error. The gene calls are TRBV12-3 or TRBV12-4 and TRBJ2-7; 9 positions match TRBD2. The CDR3 totals 16 residues. Here the CDR3 reads CVSSLLAGGPYYEQYF. For the CDR3, the DNA is TGTGTCAGCAGTTTACTGGCGGGAGGGCCCTACTACGAGCAGTACTTC.

About this clonotype itself: Since a much larger clone is just one base distant, this may be a read error. The chain couples TRBV7-2 to TRBJ2-7; no firm D call. The ends were cut back, 3 bases at V and 6 bases at J, with 24 bases in the middle. From germline, CDR1 is SGHTA and CDR2 FQGNSA. The CDR3 is 17 residues long. The CDR3 bases are TGTGCCAGCAGCTTTGGGTCGTTCCCGATGGATCAGGCCGAGCAGTACTTC. This gives the protein CASSFGSFPMDQAEQYF. The whole variable domain, filled in from reference TRBV7-2 and TRBJ2-7, reads GAGVSQSPSNKVTEKGKDVELRCDPISGHTALYWYRQSLGQGLEFLIYFQGNSAPDKSGLPSDRFSAERTGGSVSTLTIQRTQQEDSAVYLCASSFGSFPMDQAEQYFGPGTRLTVT.

The chain recombines TRBV27 with TRBJ2-7; 8 bases map to TRBD2. CDR1 is MNHEY, CDR2 SMNVEV, per germline (reference sequence). V lost 3 bases, J lost 0 bases, and 7 bases stayed unmatched. The CDR3 has 16 amino acids. This CDR3 reads CASSLQRGSLSYEQYF. CDR3 DNA: TGTGCCAGCAGTTTGCAGCGGGGGTCCCTCTCCTACGAGCAGTACTTC.

This clonotype was detected many times. The chain recombines TRBV2 with TRBJ2-5; D gene uncertain. The V end lost 2 bases, the J end lost 0 bases, and 16 bases lay between the germline ends. From germline, CDR1 is SNHLY and CDR2 FYNNEI. The CDR3 sequence is 17 residues long. The CDR3 reads CASSEFYSTDDQETQYF. DNA for the CDR3: TGTGCCAGCAGTGAATTCTATAGCACCGACGACCAAGAGACCCAGTACTTC.

This clonotype occurred many times. This sequence joins TRBV18 and TRBJ1-1; D possibly corresponds to TRBD1 (6 bases). Germline V gives CDR1 KGHSH, CDR2 LQKENI. CDR3 length equals 13 residues. Trimming stripped 2 bases from V and 6 bases from J, with 10 bases between. CDR3 protein: CASSPIEGAEAFF. CDR3 sequence (DNA): TGTGCCAGCTCACCAATTGAGGGGGCTGAAGCTTTCTTT.

Worth noting for this clonotype: This sequence may be a read error, since a much larger clone differs from it by one base. This chain links TRBV6-1 with TRBJ2-5; D not certain. Germline CDR1 and CDR2: MNHNS and SASEGT. This CDR3 comprises 15 residues. The V and J ends lost 6 bases and 4 bases respectively, with 18 bases between them. CDR3 bases: TGTGCCAGCAGCCCGCCTAATAATGTTGTAGAGACCCAGTACTTC. Encoded protein: CASSPPNNVVETQYF.

As concerns this clonotype: This clone may be a read error of a much larger clone one base away. The chain recombines TRBV6-2 or TRBV6-3 with TRBJ1-3; D remains ambiguous. With 6 bases removed from V and 0 bases from J, the gap between germline ends came to 9 bases. Germline CDR1 reads MNHEY; CDR2 reads SVGEGT. This CDR3 has 14 residues. The CDR3 reads CASSQDHSGNTIYF. Here the CDR3 DNA reads TGTGCCAGCAGCCAGGACCACTCTGGAAACACCATATATTTT.

CDR3 residues: CASSETGRNTEAFF. The CDR3 region has the DNA TGTGCCAGCAGTGAAACAGGGAGGAACACTGAAGCTTTCTTT. The J gene is TRBJ1-1, the V gene TRBV25-1; weak D call: TRBD1 (6 bases). Looked up from germline, CDR1 is MGHDK and CDR2 is SYGVNS. Trimming removed 2 bases from V and 1 base from J, with 8 bases in between. This CDR3 spans 14 amino acids.

A remark on this clonotype: A much larger clone lies one base from this, so it may be a read error. The chain is built from TRBV2 and TRBJ1-5; D remains ambiguous. CDR1 and CDR2 (germline): SNHLY, FYNNEI. The CDR3 is 14 residues long. In DNA, the CDR3 is TGTGCCAGCAGCCCCTCGGCGGGAAATCAGCCCCGGCATTTT. As protein: CASSPSAGNQPRHF.

The gene calls are TRBV20-1 and TRBJ2-1; 9 bases fit TRBD2. The CDR3 has 15 amino acids. Per germline, CDR1 DFQATT and CDR2 SNEGSKA (reference sequence). V shed 2 bases, J shed 7 bases, and the junction held 9 bases outside the gene matches. The CDR3 sequence is CSARLAGGGTNEQFF. The CDR3 DNA reads TGCAGTGCTAGATTGGCGGGAGGGGGGACGAATGAGCAGTTCTTC.

V and J are TRBV3-1 and TRBJ2-7, with 9 positions matching TRBD1. The germline CDR1 and CDR2 sequences are LGHDT and YNNKEL (reference sequence). V trimming: 4 bases; J trimming: 0 bases; junction bases outside the gene matches: 7. The CDR3 consists of 16 residues. CDR3: CASSRAGTGSSYEQYF. The CDR3 bases are TGTGCCAGCAGCCGAGCGGGGACAGGGTCCTCCTACGAGCAGTACTTC.

This clonotype was recorded at least ten times. V gene TRBV6-1 combines with J gene TRBJ2-3; the match to TRBD1 covers 10 bases. J gave up 5 bases and V 8 bases, and 7 bases lay outside the gene matches. The CDR3 runs 14 residues. The germline CDR1 and CDR2 sequences are MNHNS and SASEGT. CDR3 region: CASSRQGARDTQYF. The CDR3 bases are TGTGCCAGCTCTCGACAGGGGGCGCGAGATACGCAGTATTTT.

This clonotype was detected ten times or more. The chain joins TRBV13 to TRBJ2-3; D is unresolved. The CDR3 totals 12 residues. The germline V gene has CDR1 PRHDT and CDR2 FYEKMQ (reference sequence). V was trimmed by 4 bases and J by 5 bases, leaving 7 bases between them. CDR3 sequence: CASSSTGDTQYF. CDR3 nucleotides: TGTGCCAGCAGCTCGACGGGAGATACGCAGTATTTT.

This clonotype was observed many times. The germline gene is not matched at one end of the junction; a read error may be the cause. The J gene is TRBJ2-5, the V gene TRBV11-2; D not resolved. In germline, CDR1 is SGHAT, CDR2 FQNNGV. The CDR3 runs 13 residues. CDR3 nucleotides: TGTGCCAGCAGCCCGATAGGATTTAAGGGCTGGGACTTC. Protein product: CASSPIGFKGWDF.

This clonotype was counted a few times. V usage is TRBV20-1 and J usage is TRBJ2-5, with TRBD1 matching 8 bases. The CDR3 is made up of 16 amino acids. V was pared by 3 bases and J by 4 bases, with 13 bases of the junction left unmatched. Looked up from germline, CDR1 is DFQATT and CDR2 is SNEGSKA (reference sequence). The CDR3 region is CSASDLVDRGGETQYF. The CDR3 DNA is TGCAGTGCTAGCGATCTCGTCGACAGGGGTGGAGAGACCCAGTACTTC.